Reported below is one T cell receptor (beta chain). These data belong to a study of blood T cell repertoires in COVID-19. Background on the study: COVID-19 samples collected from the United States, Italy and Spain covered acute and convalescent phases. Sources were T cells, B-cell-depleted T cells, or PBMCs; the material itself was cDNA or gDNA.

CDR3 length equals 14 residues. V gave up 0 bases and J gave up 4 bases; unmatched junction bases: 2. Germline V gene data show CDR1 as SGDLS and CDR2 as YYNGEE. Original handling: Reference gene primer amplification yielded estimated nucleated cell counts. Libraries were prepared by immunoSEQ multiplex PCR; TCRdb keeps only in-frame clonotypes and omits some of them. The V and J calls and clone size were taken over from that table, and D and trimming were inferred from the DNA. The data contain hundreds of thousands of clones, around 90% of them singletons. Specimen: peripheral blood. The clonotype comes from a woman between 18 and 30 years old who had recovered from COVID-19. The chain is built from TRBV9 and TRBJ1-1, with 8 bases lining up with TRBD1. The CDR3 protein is CASSVAGGATEAFF. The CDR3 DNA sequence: TGTGCCAGCAGCGTAGCAGGGGGCGCCACTGAAGCTTTCTTT.